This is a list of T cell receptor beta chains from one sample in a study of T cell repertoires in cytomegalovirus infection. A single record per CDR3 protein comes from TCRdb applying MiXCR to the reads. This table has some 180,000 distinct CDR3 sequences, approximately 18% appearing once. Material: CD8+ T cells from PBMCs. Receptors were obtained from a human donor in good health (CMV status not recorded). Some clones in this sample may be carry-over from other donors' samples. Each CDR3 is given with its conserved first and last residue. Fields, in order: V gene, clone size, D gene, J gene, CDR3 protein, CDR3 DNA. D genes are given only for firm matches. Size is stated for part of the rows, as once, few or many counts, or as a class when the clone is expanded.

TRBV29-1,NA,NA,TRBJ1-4,CSAVTGGANEKLFF,TGCAGCGCGGTGACAGGTGGAGCTAATGAAAAACTGTTTTTT
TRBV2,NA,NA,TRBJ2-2,CASRWYTGELFF,TGTGCCAGCAGGTGGTACACCGGGGAGCTGTTTTTT
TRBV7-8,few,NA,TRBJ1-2,CASSVGRDYGYTF,TGTGCCAGCAGCGTTGGGAGGGACTATGGCTACACCTTC
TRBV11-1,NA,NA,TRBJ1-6,CASSFLVGQVGSPLHF,TGTGCCAGCAGCTTTCTCGTCGGGCAGGTTGGATCACCCCTCCACTTT
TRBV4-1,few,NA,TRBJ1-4,CASRTTTGSNEKLFF,TGCGCCAGCAGGACTACGACAGGCTCTAATGAAAAACTGTTTTTT
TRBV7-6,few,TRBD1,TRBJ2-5,CASSLAPGAGGMQTQYF,TGTGCCAGCAGCTTAGCGCCTGGGGCAGGGGGCATGCAGACCCAGTACTTC
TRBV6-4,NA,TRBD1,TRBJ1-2,CASSDSGTEDYGYTF,TGTGCCAGCAGTGACTCTGGGACAGAGGACTATGGCTACACCTTC
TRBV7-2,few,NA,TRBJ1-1,CASSLPGTVAEAFF,TGTGCCAGCAGCTTACCTGGGACGGTTGCTGAAGCTTTCTTT
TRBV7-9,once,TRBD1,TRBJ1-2,CASSLADRPDRVSTNYGYTF,TGTGCCAGCAGCTTAGCGGACAGACCTGACAGGGTGTCAACTAACTATGGCTACACCTTC
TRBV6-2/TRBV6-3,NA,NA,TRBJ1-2,CASSQGPANYGYTF,TGTGCCAGCAGCCAAGGGCCGGCTAACTATGGCTACACCTTC
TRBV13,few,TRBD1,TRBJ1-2,CASSQGDLNYGYTF,TGTGCCAGCAGCCAGGGGGACTTGAACTATGGCTACACCTTC
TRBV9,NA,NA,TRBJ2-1,CASSVELAAGNEQFF,TGTGCCAGCAGCGTAGAGCTAGCAGCGGGCAATGAGCAGTTCTTC
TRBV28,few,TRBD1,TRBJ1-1,CASSTQGARFEAFF,TGTGCCAGCAGTACACAGGGGGCGCGATTCGAAGCTTTCTTT
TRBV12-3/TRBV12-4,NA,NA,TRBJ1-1,CASSTHGGSGTEAFF,TGTGCCAGCAGCACCCACGGAGGGAGTGGGACTGAAGCTTTCTTT
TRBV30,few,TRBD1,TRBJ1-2,CAWSATNRPDRGGYTF,TGTGCCTGGAGTGCTACGAATCGACCGGACAGGGGCGGCTACACCTTC
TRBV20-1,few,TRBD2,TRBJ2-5,CSAADPGLARETQYF,TGCAGTGCTGCCGATCCGGGACTAGCACGAGAGACCCAGTACTTC
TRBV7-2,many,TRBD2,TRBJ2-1,CASILGLAYNEQFF,TGTGCCAGCATCTTGGGACTAGCATACAATGAGCAGTTCTTC
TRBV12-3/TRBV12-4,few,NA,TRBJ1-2,CASSLAGSDYGYTF,TGTGCCAGCAGTTTGGCAGGGTCCGACTATGGCTACACCTTC
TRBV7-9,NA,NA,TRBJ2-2,CASSFQSTGELFF,TGTGCCAGCAGCTTCCAATCAACCGGGGAGCTGTTTTTT
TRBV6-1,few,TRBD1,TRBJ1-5,CASSTDRGSNQPQHF,TGTGCCAGCAGTACCGACAGGGGTAGCAATCAGCCCCAGCATTTT
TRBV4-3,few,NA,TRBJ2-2,CASSQYDLATGELFF,TGCGCCAGCAGCCAATATGACCTTGCCACCGGGGAGCTGTTTTTT
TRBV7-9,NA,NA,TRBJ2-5,CASSANGGAGETQYF,TGTGCCAGCAGCGCCAACGGGGGCGCAGGAGAGACCCAGTACTTC
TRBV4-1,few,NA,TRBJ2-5,CASSPSGPVGETQYF,TGCGCCAGCAGCCCTTCCGGGCCCGTCGGAGAGACCCAGTACTTC
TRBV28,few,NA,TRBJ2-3,CASSLEVSSTDTQYF,TGTGCCAGCAGTTTAGAAGTTTCTAGCACAGATACGCAGTATTTT
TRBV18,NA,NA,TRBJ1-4,CASSGPESLNEKLFF,TGTGCCAGCTCCGGGCCCGAATCGCTTAATGAAAAACTGTTTTTT
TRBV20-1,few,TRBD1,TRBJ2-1,CSAGMPQGPYNEQFF,TGCAGTGCTGGTATGCCACAGGGGCCCTACAATGAGCAGTTCTTC
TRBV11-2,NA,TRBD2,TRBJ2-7,CASSLSGGPFEEQYF,TGTGCCAGCAGCCTTAGCGGGGGGCCTTTCGAGGAGCAGTACTTC
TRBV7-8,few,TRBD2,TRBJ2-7,CASSPRSRGGLYEQYF,TGTGCCAGCAGCCCCCGGAGCCGGGGGGGCTTGTACGAGCAGTACTTC
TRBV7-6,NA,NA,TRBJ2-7,CASSARVQDEQYF,TGTGCCAGCAGCGCCCGGGTCCAGGACGAGCAGTACTTC
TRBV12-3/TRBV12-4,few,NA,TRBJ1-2,CASSFTVGGYNYGYTF,TGTGCCAGCAGCTTCACCGTGGGAGGATATAACTATGGCTACACCTTC
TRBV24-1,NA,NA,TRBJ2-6,CATSDLDGAEANVLTF,TGTGCCACCAGTGATTTAGACGGAGCAGAAGCCAACGTCCTGACTTTC
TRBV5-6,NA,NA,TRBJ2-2,CASSAPPGHKNTGELFF,TGTGCCAGCAGCGCCCCCCCGGGACATAAGAACACCGGGGAGCTGTTTTTT
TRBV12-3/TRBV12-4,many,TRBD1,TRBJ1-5,CASSPQGAQPQHF,TGTGCCAGCAGTCCACAGGGGGCCCAGCCCCAGCATTTT
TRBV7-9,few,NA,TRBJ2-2,CASSTGNMNTGELFF,TGTGCCAGCAGTACAGGGAACATGAACACCGGGGAGCTGTTTTTT
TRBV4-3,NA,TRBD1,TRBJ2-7,CASSPGQGKYEQYF,TGCGCCAGCAGCCCCGGACAGGGAAAATACGAGCAGTACTTC
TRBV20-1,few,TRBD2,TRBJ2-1,CSAEGTSGGVAEQFF,TGCAGTGCTGAAGGCACTAGCGGGGGGGTCGCTGAGCAGTTCTTC
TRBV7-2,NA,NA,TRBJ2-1,CASSTRDGYYNEQFF,TGTGCCAGCAGCACCAGGGACGGATACTACAATGAGCAGTTCTTC
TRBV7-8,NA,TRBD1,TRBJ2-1,CASSPRTGGRYNEQFF,TGTGCCAGCAGCCCGCGAACAGGGGGCCGGTACAATGAGCAGTTCTTC
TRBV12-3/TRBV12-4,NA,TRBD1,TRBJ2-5,CASRSTGGRETQYF,TGTGCCAGCAGGTCTACAGGGGGACGGGAGACCCAGTACTTC
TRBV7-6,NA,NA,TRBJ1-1,CASSAAQVNTEAFF,TGTGCCAGCAGCGCAGCGCAGGTTAACACTGAAGCTTTCTTT
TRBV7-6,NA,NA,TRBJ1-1,CASSLPGRPDNEAFF,TGTGCCAGCAGCTTACCGGGGCGGCCAGATAATGAAGCTTTCTTT
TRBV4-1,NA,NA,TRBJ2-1,CASSQGQAWELEQFF,TGCGCCAGCAGCCAAGGTCAGGCCTGGGAGCTTGAGCAGTTCTTC
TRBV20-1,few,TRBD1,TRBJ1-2,CSASLRTGTRLLYGYTF,TGCAGTGCTAGTTTGCGGACAGGGACTCGTCTCCTCTATGGCTACACCTTC
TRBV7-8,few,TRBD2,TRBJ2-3,CASSVPGGTDTQYF,TGTGCCAGCAGCGTTCCGGGGGGTACAGATACGCAGTATTTT
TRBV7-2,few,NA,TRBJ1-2,CASSLTSNYGYTF,TGTGCCAGCAGCCTAACATCGAACTATGGCTACACCTTC
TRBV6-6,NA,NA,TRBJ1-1,CASRRTLEAFF,TGTGCCAGCAGGAGGACCCTTGAAGCTTTCTTT
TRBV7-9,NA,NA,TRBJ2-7,CASSLLTGSSYEQYF,TGTGCCAGCAGCTTATTAACAGGGAGCTCCTACGAGCAGTACTTC
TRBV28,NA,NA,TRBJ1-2,CASSPRREGANYGYTF,TGTGCCAGCAGTCCCCGCCGGGAGGGGGCTAACTATGGCTACACCTTC
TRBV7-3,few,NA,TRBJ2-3,CASSSDMITQYF,TGTGCCAGCAGCTCGGACATGATTACGCAGTATTTT
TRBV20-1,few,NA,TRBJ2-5,CSASIRGGFQETQYF,TGCAGTGCTAGCATTAGGGGGGGCTTCCAAGAGACCCAGTACTTC
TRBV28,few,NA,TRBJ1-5,CASSPIGGSGDWGNQPQHF,TGTGCCAGCAGTCCCATAGGGGGGAGTGGGGATTGGGGCAATCAGCCCCAGCATTTT
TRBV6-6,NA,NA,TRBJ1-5,CASRTGFNQPQHF,TGTGCCAGCAGGACAGGATTCAATCAGCCCCAGCATTTT
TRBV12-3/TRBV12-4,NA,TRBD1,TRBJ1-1,CASRRTGQGELTEAFF,TGTGCCAGCAGGAGAACGGGACAGGGGGAACTCACTGAAGCTTTCTTT
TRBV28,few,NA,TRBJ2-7,CASSLWREQYF,TGTGCCAGCAGTTTATGGAGGGAGCAGTACTTC
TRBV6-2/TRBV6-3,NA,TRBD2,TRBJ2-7,CASTWEGGYYEQYF,TGTGCCAGCACTTGGGAGGGCGGATACTACGAGCAGTACTTC